Following are 11 T cell receptor beta chains from one sample sequenced in a study of HIV-infected children after antiretroviral therapy interruption. Unique molecular identifiers were included in an RNA-based 3' RACE TCR library. One entry per CDR3 protein, called by TCRdb with MiXCR from the 3' RACE reads. The sample has tens of thousands of distinct CDR3 sequences, roughly 4.5% seen once; the top ten hold 0.55% to 0.85%. The treatment: PENTA 11 planned treatment interruption arm or continuous ART arm. Here the sequenced sample was CD45RA+ CD4+ T cells from PBMCs, pooled from several time points, taken from a donor given antiretroviral therapy, either interrupted or continuous. Stated subset: naive CD4+ CD45RA+ CD45RO- T cells. These receptors came from a pool of human donors with HIV.

The chain links TRBV7-2 to TRBJ2-3; 8 bases line up with TRBD1. Germline CDR1 is SGHTA and CDR2 is FQGNSA. The CDR3 is 13 amino acids. The V segment lost 3 bases and the J segment 6 bases; nucleotides outside the gene matches: 2. The CDR3 DNA follows: TGTGCCAGCAGCTTCCAGGGGGCGGATACGCAGTATTTT. Translated: CASSFQGADTQYF.

This clonotype has more than one count but fewer than ten. The chain carries TRBV20-1 and TRBJ2-1, with 9 bases lining up with TRBD2. CDR3 length: 15 amino acids. Germline V gives CDR1 DFQATT, CDR2 SNEGSKA (reference sequence). The V segment lost 6 bases and the J segment 0 bases; nucleotides outside the gene matches: 6. CDR3 nucleotides: TGCAGTGCAAGTGGAGCGGGGGGCTCCTACAATGAGCAGTTCTTC. This sequence encodes CSASGAGGSYNEQFF.

This clonotype was detected ten times or more. CDR3 sequence: CAWSEQVTEAFF. The DNA for the CDR3 is TGTGCCTGGAGTGAACAAGTCACTGAAGCTTTCTTT. The J gene is TRBJ1-1, the V gene TRBV30; D is unresolved. CDR1 is GTSNPN and CDR2 is SVGIG in the germline V gene (reference sequence). The CDR3 spans 12 residues. With 1 base removed from V and 4 bases from J, the gap between germline ends came to 7 bases.

This clonotype was counted at least ten times. The V call is TRBV5-1, the J call TRBJ1-2, with D perhaps TRBD1 (5 bases). The CDR3 runs to 14 residues. CDR1 and CDR2 from the germline V gene are SGHRS and YFSETQ. Trimming removed 0 bases from V and 6 bases from J, with 12 bases in between. Here the CDR3 DNA reads TGCGCCAGCAGCTTGGAACAGGCTGAAGATGGCTACACCTTC. Translating it yields CASSLEQAEDGYTF.

The CDR3 is CASRGDEQFF. For the CDR3, the DNA is TGTGCCAGTAGGGGGGATGAGCAGTTCTTC. This chain uses TRBV19 with TRBJ2-1, with D perhaps assigned TRBD1 or TRBD2 (5 bases each). CDR3 length: 10 residues. Germline V CDR1 and CDR2: LNHDA, SQIVND (reference sequence). Trimming shortened V by 6 bases and J by 8 bases, and 5 bases separated the two germline ends.

This clonotype has a count of ten or more. CDR3 DNA: TGCGCCAGCAGCCCGGACCTGGATACGCAGTATTTT. Amino acids: CASSPDLDTQYF. This chain uses TRBV5-1 with TRBJ2-3; no firm D call. Trimming pared 4 bases from V and 6 bases from J, leaving 9 bases between. This CDR3 region has 12 residues. The germline V gene has CDR1 SGHRS and CDR2 YFSETQ.

The table lists this clonotype with many counts. This chain links TRBV3-1 with TRBJ1-1; 7 bases are a match to TRBD1. This CDR3 comprises 14 residues. Germline-derived CDR1 and CDR2 are LGHDT and YNNKEL (reference sequence). The junction had 4 bases not matched to a gene; V was cut back by 4 bases and J by 2 bases. DNA of the CDR3: TGTGCCAGCAGCCCTCGACAGGGCAACACTGAAGCTTTCTTT. Translation: CASSPRQGNTEAFF.

This clonotype was recorded at least ten times. V gene TRBV29-1 combines with J gene TRBJ2-7, with D tentatively TRBD2 (5 bases). Trimming shortened V by 1 base and J by 6 bases, and 13 bases separated the two germline ends. Germline V gene data show CDR1 as SQVTM and CDR2 as ANQGSEA. CDR3 length equals 13 residues. In DNA, the CDR3 is TGCAGCGTTGAAGTACGAGGAGGACGCGAGCAGTACTTC. This encodes CSVEVRGGREQYF.

This clonotype occurred many times. The chain carries TRBV4-2 and TRBJ2-4; no clear D gene. The V gene lost 3 bases and the J gene lost 9 bases, with 12 bases spanning the gap. This CDR3 has 13 residues. The germline gives CDR1 LGHNA, CDR2 YNFKEQ. Written as DNA, the CDR3 is TGTGCCAGCAGCCATGTTTCGAATGGCATTCAGTACTTC. Protein: CASSHVSNGIQYF.

This clonotype is judged medium-sized (0.01 to 0.1%). The chain combines TRBV12-3 or TRBV12-4 with TRBJ1-5; TRBD1 agrees at 12 bases. The V segment lost 2 bases and the J segment 2 bases; nucleotides outside the gene matches: 10. There are 19 residues in the CDR3. In DNA, the CDR3 is TGTGCCAGCAGTTTACGGGACAGGGGGCTTTGGTCTCGCAATCAGCCCCAGCATTTT. Encoded protein: CASSLRDRGLWSRNQPQHF.

This clonotype was recorded many times. V and J are TRBV5-8 and TRBJ2-3, with D possibly being TRBD1 (5 bases). The CDR3 is made up of 15 amino acids. From germline, CDR1 is SGHTS and CDR2 YDEGEE. The ends were cut back, 10 bases at V and 2 bases at J, with 20 bases in the middle. CDR3 protein: CAGLKDTTITDTQYF. CDR3 nucleotides: TGTGCCGGTTTGAAGGACACTACTATCACAGATACGCAGTATTTT.